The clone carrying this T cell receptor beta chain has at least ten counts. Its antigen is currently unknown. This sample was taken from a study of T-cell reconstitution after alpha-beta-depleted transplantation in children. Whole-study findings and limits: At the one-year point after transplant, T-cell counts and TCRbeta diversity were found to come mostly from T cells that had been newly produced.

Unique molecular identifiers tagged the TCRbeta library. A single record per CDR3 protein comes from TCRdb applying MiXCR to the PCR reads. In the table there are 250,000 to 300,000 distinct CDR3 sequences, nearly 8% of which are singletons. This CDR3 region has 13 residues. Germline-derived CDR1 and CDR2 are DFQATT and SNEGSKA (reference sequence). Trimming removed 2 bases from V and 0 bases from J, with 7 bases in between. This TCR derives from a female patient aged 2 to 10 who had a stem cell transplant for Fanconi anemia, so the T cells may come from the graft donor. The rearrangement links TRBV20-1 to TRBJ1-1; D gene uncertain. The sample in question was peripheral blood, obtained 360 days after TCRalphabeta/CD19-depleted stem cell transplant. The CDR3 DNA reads TGCAGTGCTAGAAGTGATCTGAACACTGAAGCTTTCTTT. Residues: CSARSDLNTEAFF.